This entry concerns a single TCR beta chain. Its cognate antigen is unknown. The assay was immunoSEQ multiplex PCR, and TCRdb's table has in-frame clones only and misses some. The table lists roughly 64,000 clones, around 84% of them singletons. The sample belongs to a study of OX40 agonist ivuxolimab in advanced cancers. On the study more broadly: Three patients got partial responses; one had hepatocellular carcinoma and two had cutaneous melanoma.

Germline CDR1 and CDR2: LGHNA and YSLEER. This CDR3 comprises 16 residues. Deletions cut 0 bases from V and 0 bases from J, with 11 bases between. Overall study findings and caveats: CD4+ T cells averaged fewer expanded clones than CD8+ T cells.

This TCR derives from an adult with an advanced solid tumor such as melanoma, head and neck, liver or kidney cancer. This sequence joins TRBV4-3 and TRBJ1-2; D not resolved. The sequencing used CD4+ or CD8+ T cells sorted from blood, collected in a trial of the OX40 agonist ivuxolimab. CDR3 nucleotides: TGCGCCAGCAGCCAAGACGTAGGAAATGCTAACTATGGCTACACCTTC. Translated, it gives CASSQDVGNANYGYTF.